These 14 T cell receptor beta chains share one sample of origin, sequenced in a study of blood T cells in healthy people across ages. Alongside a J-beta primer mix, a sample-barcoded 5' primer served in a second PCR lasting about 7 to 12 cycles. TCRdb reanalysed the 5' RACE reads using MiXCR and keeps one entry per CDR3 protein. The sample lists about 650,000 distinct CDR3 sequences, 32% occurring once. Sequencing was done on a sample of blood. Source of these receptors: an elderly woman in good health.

The CDR3 region has the DNA TGTGCCAGCTCCCCCCAGGGGACGAACACCGGGGAGCTGTTTTTT. It codes for CASSPQGTNTGELFF. The chain employs TRBV28 and TRBJ2-2, with a tentative D call TRBD1 (6 bases). Germline CDR1 MDHEN, CDR2 SYDVKM. The V end was cut by 8 bases, the J end by 0 bases, with 13 bases between. This CDR3 comprises 15 residues.

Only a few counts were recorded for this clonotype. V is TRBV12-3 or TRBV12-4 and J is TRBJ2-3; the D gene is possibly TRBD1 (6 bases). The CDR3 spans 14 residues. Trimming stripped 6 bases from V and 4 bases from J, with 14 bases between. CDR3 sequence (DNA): TGTGCCAGCAGACGGACAGTGAGAGCAGATACGCAGTATTTT. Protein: CASRRTVRADTQYF.

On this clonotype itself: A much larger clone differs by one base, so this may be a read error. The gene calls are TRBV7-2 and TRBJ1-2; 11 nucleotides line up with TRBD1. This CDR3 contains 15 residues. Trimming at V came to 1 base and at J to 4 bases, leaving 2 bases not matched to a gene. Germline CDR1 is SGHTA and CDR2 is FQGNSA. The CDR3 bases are TGTGCCAGCAGCTTAGGAGGGACAGGGGGCTATGGCTACACCTTC. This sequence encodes CASSLGGTGGYGYTF.

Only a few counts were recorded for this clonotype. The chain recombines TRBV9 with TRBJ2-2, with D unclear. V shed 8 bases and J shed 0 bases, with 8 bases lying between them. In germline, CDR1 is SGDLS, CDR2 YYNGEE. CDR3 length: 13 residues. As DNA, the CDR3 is TGTGCCAGTGGGTTTGCGAACACCGGGGAGCTGTTTTTT. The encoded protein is CASGFANTGELFF.

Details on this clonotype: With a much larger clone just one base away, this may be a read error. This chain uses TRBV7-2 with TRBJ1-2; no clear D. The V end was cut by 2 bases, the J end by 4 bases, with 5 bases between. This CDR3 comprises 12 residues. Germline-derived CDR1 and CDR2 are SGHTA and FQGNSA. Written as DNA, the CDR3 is TGTGCCAGCAGCTTATTGGTCTATGGCTACACCTTC. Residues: CASSLLVYGYTF.

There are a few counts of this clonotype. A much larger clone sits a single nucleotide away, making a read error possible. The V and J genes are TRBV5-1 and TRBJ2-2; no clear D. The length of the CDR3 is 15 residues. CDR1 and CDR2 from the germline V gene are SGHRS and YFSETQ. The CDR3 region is CASSFRLGNTEELFF. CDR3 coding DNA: TGCGCCAGCAGCTTCAGGCTAGGGAACACCGAGGAGCTGTTTTTT.

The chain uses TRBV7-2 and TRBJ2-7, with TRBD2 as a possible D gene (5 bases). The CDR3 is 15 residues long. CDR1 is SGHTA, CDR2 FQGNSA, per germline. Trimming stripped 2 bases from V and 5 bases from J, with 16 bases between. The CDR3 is CASSLMQAEHHEQYF. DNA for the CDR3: TGTGCCAGCAGCTTAATGCAAGCGGAGCACCACGAGCAGTACTTC.

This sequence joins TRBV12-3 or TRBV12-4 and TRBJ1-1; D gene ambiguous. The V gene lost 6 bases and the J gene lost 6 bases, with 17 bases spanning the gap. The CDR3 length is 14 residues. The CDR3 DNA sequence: TGTGCCAGCAGGGCCGTTTTAGGCAACGCTGAAGCTTTCTTT. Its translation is CASRAVLGNAEAFF.

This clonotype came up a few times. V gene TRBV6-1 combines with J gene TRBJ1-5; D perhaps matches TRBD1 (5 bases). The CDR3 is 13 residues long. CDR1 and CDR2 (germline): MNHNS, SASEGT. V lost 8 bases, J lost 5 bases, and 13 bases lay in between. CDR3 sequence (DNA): TGTGCCAGCGAAGGGGCCAGGGATCAGCCCCAGCATTTT. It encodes CASEGARDQPQHF.

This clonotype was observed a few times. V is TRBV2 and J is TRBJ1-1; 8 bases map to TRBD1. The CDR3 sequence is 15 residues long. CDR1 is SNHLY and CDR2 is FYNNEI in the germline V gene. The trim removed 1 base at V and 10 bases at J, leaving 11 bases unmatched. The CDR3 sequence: CASSEDFGRGLVAFF. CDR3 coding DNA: TGTGCCAGCAGTGAAGATTTCGGCAGGGGGCTTGTAGCTTTCTTT.

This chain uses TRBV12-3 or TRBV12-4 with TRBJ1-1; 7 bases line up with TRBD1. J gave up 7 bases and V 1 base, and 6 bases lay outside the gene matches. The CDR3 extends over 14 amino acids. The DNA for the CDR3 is TGTGCCAGCAGTTTAGTGAGTGACAGGGTTGAAGCTTTCTTT. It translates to CASSLVSDRVEAFF.

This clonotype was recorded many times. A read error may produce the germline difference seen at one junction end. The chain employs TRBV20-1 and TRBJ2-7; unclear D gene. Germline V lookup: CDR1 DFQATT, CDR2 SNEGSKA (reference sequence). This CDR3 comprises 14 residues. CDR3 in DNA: TGCAGCGCTAAAACAGCCAGGAGCTCCTACGAGCAGTACTTC. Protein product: CSAKTARSSYEQYF.

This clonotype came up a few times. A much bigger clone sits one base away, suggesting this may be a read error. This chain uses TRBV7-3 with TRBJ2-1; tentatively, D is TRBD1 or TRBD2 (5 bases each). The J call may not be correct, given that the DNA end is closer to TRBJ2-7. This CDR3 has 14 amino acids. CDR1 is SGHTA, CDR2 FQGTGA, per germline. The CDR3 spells CASRGDVSYNEQYF. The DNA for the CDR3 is TGTGCCAGCAGGGGGGATGTCTCCTACAATGAGCAGTACTTC.

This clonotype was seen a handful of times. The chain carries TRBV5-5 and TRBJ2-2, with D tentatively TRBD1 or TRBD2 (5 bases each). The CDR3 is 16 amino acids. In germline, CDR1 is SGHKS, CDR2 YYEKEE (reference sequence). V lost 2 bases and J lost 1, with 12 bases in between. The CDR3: CASSFIGGLNTGELFF. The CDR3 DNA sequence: TGTGCCAGCAGCTTCATTGGGGGTCTGAACACCGGGGAGCTGTTTTTT.